One and the same sample provided the 18 T cell receptor beta chains below, sequenced in a study of shared clonotypes between healthy human individuals. Measured with immunoSEQ multiplex PCR; TCRdb has only the in-frame clones, and not every one. The data contain approximately 99,000 clones, around 68% of them seen just once; the ten biggest clones take up approximately 23%. Sequencing was carried out using memory CD8+ T cells sorted from blood. Subset defined: CD45RO+ cells pooled with CCR7-negative TemRA cells. These receptors all come from a woman aged 30 to 39 in good health.

This chain joins TRBV5-6 and TRBJ1-1, with TRBD1 identical over 8 bases. The CDR3 totals 16 residues. The V segment lost 1 base and the J segment 5 bases; nucleotides outside the gene matches: 10. The V gene's germline CDR1 is SGHDT and CDR2 YYEEEE. In DNA form, the CDR3 reads TGTGCCAGCAGCTTGAGGTCCGGCAGGGGGCGGACTGAAGCTTTCTTT. Its protein is CASSLRSGRGRTEAFF.

The chain employs TRBV18 and TRBJ2-7; TRBD1 matches at 7 bases. The V segment lost 2 bases and the J segment 1 base; nucleotides outside the gene matches: 2. This CDR3 contains 14 residues. CDR1 is KGHSH and CDR2 is LQKENI in the germline V gene. DNA of the CDR3: TGTGCCAGCTCACCAACAGGGGCGTCCTACGAGCAGTACTTC. The encoded protein is CASSPTGASYEQYF.

The chain combines TRBV27 with TRBJ1-1; TRBD1 matches at 10 bases. Germline V lookup: CDR1 MNHEY, CDR2 SMNVEV (reference sequence). The CDR3 is made up of 15 amino acids. The ends lost 5 bases at V and 3 bases at J; junction bases unmatched: 6. The CDR3 spells CASSPDRGWDTEAFF. The CDR3 nucleotides read TGTGCCAGCAGTCCGGACAGGGGGTGGGACACTGAAGCTTTCTTT.

This clone has only one observation. The chain couples TRBV11-2 to TRBJ2-3; D gene uncertain. The germline V and J ends were trimmed by 5 bases and 5 bases, with 8 bases remaining between them. CDR1 and CDR2 from the germline V gene are SGHAT and FQNNGV. CDR3 size: 12 residues. The DNA of the CDR3 is TGTGCCAGCAGCCTTTTGGGAGATACGCAGTATTTT. Its translation is CASSLLGDTQYF.

The gene calls are TRBV27 and TRBJ2-7; the D is unclear. The CDR3 sequence is 14 residues long. Germline V gene sequence: CDR1 MNHEY, CDR2 SMNVEV (reference sequence). Trimming left V 2 bases short and J 4 bases short, with 12 bases between. CDR3 bases: TGTGCCAGCAGTTTAGGAGCCCCCACTTACGAGCAGTACTTC. Translation gives CASSLGAPTYEQYF.

The chain couples TRBV4-1 to TRBJ1-3; 7 bases align to TRBD1. J was trimmed by 1 base and V by 0 bases; bases with no gene match: 15. CDR3 length: 20 amino acids. CDR1 MGHRA and CDR2 YSYEKL come from the germline V gene. The DNA for the CDR3 is TGCGCCAGCAGCCAAGAAAAAGGGGGCAGGACCGATCGTTCTGGAAACACCATATATTTT. Its protein is CASSQEKGGRTDRSGNTIYF.

There are many counts of this clone. V and J are TRBV6-1 and TRBJ1-1; D not certain. V dropped 1 base and J dropped 2 bases, with 8 bases sitting between them. Germline CDR1 is MNHNS and CDR2 is SASEGT. There are 14 residues in the CDR3. CDR3: CASSEGSINTEAFF. In DNA form, the CDR3 reads TGTGCCAGCAGTGAAGGCAGTATTAACACTGAAGCTTTCTTT.

The V call is TRBV9, the J call TRBJ2-6; D might be TRBD2 (7 bases). Trimming stripped 0 bases from V and 4 bases from J, with 11 bases between. The germline CDR1 and CDR2 sequences are SGDLS and YYNGEE. The CDR3 is made up of 16 amino acids. This CDR3 is CASSVGGGAGANVLTF. Here the CDR3 DNA reads TGTGCCAGCAGCGTAGGTGGGGGGGCCGGGGCCAACGTCCTGACTTTC.

This clone was detected only once. CDR3 DNA sequence: TGTGCCAGCAGCTTGTGGGCGGACTCTTACCGCAATGAGCAGTTCTTC. Translating gives CASSLWADSYRNEQFF. The rearrangement joins TRBV7-8 to TRBJ2-1, with a tentative D call TRBD2 (5 bases). Per germline, CDR1 SGHVS and CDR2 FQNEAQ. The CDR3 has 16 residues. Between the trimmed V and J ends, which lost 3 bases and 6 bases, there was a span of 18 bases.

The genes are TRBV4-1 and TRBJ2-7, with TRBD2 matching over 11 bases. CDR1 and CDR2 from the germline V gene are MGHRA and YSYEKL. The CDR3 runs 15 residues. V trimming: 3 bases; J trimming: 4 bases; junction bases outside the gene matches: 5. The CDR3, as DNA: TGCGCCAGCAGCCACTTCCCTAGCGGGAGGTACGAGCAGTACTTC. Its protein is CASSHFPSGRYEQYF.

The chain carries TRBV4-1 and TRBJ2-2; unclear D gene. The CDR3 loop spans 13 amino acids. Trimming removed 4 bases at V and 6 bases at J, with 9 bases between. Germline CDR1 MGHRA, CDR2 YSYEKL. CDR3 sequence reads: CASSPVDAGELFF. The CDR3, as DNA: TGCGCCAGCAGCCCAGTCGATGCCGGGGAGCTGTTTTTT.

This clone was picked up many times. This rearrangement joins TRBV23-1 to TRBJ2-3; perhaps TRBD1 as D (6 bases). TRBV23-1 is an open reading frame, and its role is uncertain. V was pared by 11 bases and J by 4 bases, with 19 bases between. The CDR3 contains 14 residues. The CDR3 coding sequence is TGCGCCCGACTCTTGCCCAGGGGCCCAGATACGCAGTATTTT. Translating gives CARLLPRGPDTQYF.

This chain joins TRBV2 and TRBJ1-1, with a possible D match to TRBD1 (6 bases). The CDR3 has 14 residues. Trimming left V 5 bases short and J 5 bases short, with 15 bases between. From germline, CDR1 is SNHLY and CDR2 FYNNEI. CDR3 residues: CASSPGGGRTEAFF. The CDR3 DNA reads TGTGCCAGCAGTCCCGGTGGGGGCCGGACTGAAGCTTTCTTT.

In this sample, this clone turned up a few times. The chain links TRBV25-1 to TRBJ2-5, with D unclear. Trimming shortened V by 4 bases and J by 1 base, and 19 bases separated the two germline ends. The CDR3 is 17 amino acids. Per germline, CDR1 MGHDK and CDR2 SYGVNS. This chain's CDR3 is CASSATSTPNGQETQYF. Here the CDR3 DNA reads TGTGCCAGCAGTGCAACCTCTACTCCCAATGGCCAAGAGACCCAGTACTTC.

This clone showed up just a few times. The V call is TRBV29-1, the J call TRBJ2-7; perhaps TRBD2 as D (5 bases). In germline, CDR1 is SQVTM, CDR2 ANQGSEA. The CDR3 runs to 13 residues. V shed 4 bases and J shed 4 bases, with 14 bases lying between them. This CDR3 is CSVGGGERYEQYF. Written as DNA, the CDR3 is TGCAGCGTTGGTGGAGGTGAGAGGTACGAGCAGTACTTC.

At least ten counts were recorded for this clone. The chain is built from TRBV7-3 and TRBJ2-1, with 7 positions matching TRBD1. The germline V gene encodes CDR1 SGHTA and CDR2 FQGTGA. The CDR3 length is 12 residues. With V trimmed by 3 bases and J by 8 bases, 1 base remained unmatched. The CDR3 DNA reads as TGTGCCAGCAGCTTCGACAGGGATGAGCAGTTCTTC. Translating it yields CASSFDRDEQFF. Variable domain in full (rest from reference TRBV7-3 and TRBJ2-1): GAGVSQTPSNKVTEKGKYVELRCDPISGHTALYWYRQSLGQGPEFLIYFQGTGAADDSGLPNDRFFAVRPEGSVSTLKIQRTERGDSAVYLCASSFDRDEQFFGPGTRLTVL.

The chain is built from TRBV27 and TRBJ2-5; D may be TRBD1 (6 bases). Trimming removed 5 bases from V and 5 bases from J, with 18 bases in between. Germline lookup yields CDR1 MNHEY and CDR2 SMNVEV (reference sequence). This CDR3 is built from 15 residues. This chain's CDR3 is CASSATPDRIETQYF. The CDR3 DNA sequence: TGTGCCAGCAGTGCCACCCCCGACAGGATTGAGACCCAGTACTTC.

The V and J genes are TRBV7-9 and TRBJ2-3; 8 positions agree with TRBD2. The junction had 1 base not matched to a gene; V was cut back by 6 bases and J by 2 bases. The CDR3 extends over 13 amino acids. Germline loops: CDR1 SEHNR, CDR2 FQNEAQ (reference sequence). CDR3 protein: CASRLAATDTQYF. As DNA, the CDR3 is TGTGCCAGCAGACTAGCGGCCACAGATACGCAGTATTTT.